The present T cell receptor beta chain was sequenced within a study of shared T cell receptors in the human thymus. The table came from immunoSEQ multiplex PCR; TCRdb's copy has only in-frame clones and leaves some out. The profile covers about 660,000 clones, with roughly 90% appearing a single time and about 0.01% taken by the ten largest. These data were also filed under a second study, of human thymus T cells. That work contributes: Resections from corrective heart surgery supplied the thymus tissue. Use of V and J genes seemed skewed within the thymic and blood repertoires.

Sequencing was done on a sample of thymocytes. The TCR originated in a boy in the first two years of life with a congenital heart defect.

The DNA for the CDR3 is TGTGCCAGCAGCTTCTTTCAGCGCCAAACCTCCTACGAGCAGTACTTC. It is translated as CASSFFQRQTSYEQYF. The chain employs TRBV11-2 and TRBJ2-7, with unresolved D. Germline CDR1 is SGHAT and CDR2 is FQNNGV. The ends were cut back, 3 bases at V and 0 bases at J, with 15 bases in the middle. This CDR3 is 16 amino acids long.